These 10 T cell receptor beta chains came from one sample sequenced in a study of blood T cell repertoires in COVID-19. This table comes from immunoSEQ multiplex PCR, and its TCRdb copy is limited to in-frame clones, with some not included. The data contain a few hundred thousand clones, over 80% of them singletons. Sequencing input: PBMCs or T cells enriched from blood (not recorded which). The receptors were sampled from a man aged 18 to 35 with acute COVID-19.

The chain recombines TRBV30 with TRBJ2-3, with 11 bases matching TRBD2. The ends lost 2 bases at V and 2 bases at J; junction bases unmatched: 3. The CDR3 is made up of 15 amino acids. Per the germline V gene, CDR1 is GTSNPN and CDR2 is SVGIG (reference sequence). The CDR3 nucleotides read TGTGCCTGGAGTTTGGGACTAGCGGACACAGATACGCAGTATTTT. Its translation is CAWSLGLADTDTQYF.

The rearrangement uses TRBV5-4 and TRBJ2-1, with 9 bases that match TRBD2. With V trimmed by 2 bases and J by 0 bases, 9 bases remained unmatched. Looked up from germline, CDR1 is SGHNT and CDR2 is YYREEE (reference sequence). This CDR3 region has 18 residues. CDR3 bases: TGTGCCAGCAGCTTACCGCTAGCGGGATCGAGCTCCTACAATGAGCAGTTCTTC. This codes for CASSLPLAGSSSYNEQFF.

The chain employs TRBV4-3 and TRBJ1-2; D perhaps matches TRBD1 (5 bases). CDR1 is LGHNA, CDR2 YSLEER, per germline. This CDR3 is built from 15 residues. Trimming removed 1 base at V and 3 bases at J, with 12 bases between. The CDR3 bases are TGCGCCAGCAGCCAAGTGTCGGGGGGAGACTATGGCTACACCTTC. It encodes CASSQVSGGDYGYTF.

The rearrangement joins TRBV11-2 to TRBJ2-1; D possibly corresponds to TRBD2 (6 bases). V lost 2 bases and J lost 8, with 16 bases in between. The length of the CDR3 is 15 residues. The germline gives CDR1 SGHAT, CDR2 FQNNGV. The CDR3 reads CASSLRTGDWYEQFF. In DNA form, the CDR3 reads TGTGCCAGCAGCTTACGTACGGGAGATTGGTATGAGCAGTTCTTC.

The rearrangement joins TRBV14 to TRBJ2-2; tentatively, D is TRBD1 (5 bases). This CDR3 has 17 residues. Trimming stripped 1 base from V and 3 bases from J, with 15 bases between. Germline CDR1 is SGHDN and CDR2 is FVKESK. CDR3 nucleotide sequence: TGTGCCAGCAGCCAAGTAGTGGTAGGGGTGGACACCGGGGAGCTGTTTTTT. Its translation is CASSQVVVGVDTGELFF.

The DNA for the CDR3 is TGTGCCAGCATTTACACAGGTAGCAATCAGCCCCAGCATTTT. Protein product: CASIYTGSNQPQHF. The V call is TRBV28, the J call TRBJ1-5; perhaps TRBD1 as D (5 bases). The germline V gene has CDR1 MDHEN and CDR2 SYDVKM. The CDR3 loop spans 14 amino acids. V lost 7 bases and J 0 bases, leaving 10 bases between the germline ends.

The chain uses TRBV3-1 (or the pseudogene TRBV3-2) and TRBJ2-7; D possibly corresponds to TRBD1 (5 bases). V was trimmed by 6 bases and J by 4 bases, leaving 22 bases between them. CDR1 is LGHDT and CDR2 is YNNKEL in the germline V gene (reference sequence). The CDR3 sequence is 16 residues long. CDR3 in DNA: TGTGCCAGCAGTCCAGAGCAGGGTTCGAGCTTTTACGAGCAGTACTTC. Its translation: CASSPEQGSSFYEQYF.

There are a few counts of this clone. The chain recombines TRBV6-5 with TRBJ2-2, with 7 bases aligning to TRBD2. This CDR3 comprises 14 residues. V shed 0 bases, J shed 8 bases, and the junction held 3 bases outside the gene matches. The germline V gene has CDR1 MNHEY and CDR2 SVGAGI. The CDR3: CASSYSGRVGELFF. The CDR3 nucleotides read TGTGCCAGCAGTTACTCGGGGAGGGTGGGGGAGCTGTTTTTT.

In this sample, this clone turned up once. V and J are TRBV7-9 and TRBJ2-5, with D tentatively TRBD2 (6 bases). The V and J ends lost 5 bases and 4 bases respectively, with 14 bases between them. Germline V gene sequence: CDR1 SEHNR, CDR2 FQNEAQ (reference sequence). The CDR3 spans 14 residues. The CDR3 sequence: CASSRAGSTETQYF. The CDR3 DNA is TGTGCCAGCAGCCGAGCGGGCAGCACAGAGACCCAGTACTTC.

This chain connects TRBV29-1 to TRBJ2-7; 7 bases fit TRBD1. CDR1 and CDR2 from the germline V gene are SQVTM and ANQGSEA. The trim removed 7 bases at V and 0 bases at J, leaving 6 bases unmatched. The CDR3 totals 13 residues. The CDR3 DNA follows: TGCAGCGCCCTTGACAGGGACTCCTACGAGCAGTACTTC. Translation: CSALDRDSYEQYF.